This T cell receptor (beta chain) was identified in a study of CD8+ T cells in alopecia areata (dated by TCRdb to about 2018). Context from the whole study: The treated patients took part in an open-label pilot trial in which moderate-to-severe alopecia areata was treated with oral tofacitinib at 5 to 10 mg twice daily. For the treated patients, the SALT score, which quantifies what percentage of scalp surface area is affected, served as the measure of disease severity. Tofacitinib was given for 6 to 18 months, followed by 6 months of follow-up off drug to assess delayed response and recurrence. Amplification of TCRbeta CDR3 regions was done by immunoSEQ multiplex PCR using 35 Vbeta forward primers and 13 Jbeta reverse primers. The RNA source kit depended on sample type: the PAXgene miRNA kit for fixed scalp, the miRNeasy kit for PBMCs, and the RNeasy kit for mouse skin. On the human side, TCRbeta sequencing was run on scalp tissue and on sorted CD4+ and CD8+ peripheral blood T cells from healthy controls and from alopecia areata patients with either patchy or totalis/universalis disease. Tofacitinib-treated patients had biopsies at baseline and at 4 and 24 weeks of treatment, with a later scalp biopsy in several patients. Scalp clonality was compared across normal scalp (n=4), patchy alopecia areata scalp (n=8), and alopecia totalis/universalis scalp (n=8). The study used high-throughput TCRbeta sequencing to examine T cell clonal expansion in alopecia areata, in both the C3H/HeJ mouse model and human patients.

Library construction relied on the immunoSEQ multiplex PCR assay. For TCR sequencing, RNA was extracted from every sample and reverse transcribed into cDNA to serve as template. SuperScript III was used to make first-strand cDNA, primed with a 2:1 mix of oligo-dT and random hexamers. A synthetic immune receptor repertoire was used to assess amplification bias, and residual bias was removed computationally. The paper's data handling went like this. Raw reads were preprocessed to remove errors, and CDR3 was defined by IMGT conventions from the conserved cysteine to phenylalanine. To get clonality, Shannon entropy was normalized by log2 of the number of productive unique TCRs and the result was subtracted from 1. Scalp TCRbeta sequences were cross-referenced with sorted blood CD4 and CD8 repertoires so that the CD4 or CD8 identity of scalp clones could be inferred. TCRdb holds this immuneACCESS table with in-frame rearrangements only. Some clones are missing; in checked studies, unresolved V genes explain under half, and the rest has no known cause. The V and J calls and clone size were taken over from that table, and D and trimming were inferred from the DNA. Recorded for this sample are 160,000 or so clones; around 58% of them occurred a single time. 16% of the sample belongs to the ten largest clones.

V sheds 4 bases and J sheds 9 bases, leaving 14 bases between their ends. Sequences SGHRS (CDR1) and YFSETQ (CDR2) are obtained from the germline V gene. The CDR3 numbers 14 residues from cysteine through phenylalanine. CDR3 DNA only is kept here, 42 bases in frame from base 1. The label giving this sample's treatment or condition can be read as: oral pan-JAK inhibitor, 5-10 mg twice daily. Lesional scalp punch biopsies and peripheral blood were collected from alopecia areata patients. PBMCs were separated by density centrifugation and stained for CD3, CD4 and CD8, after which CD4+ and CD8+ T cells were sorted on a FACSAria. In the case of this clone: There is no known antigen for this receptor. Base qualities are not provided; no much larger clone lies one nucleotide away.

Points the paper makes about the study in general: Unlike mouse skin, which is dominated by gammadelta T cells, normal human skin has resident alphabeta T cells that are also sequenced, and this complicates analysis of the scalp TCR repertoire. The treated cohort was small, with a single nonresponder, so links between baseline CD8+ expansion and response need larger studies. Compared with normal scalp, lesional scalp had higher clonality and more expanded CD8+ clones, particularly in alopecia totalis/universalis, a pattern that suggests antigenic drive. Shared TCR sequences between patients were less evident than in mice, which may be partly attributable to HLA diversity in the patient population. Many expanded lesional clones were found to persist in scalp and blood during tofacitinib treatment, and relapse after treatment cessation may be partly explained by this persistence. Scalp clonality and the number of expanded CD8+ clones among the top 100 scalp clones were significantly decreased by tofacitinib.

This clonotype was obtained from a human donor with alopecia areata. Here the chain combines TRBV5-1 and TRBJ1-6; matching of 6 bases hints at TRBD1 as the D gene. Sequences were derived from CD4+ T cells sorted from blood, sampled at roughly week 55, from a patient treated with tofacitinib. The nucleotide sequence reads TGCGCCAGCAGCACAGGACAGCCTCGTTCACCCCTCCACTTT. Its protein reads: CASSTGQPRSPLHF. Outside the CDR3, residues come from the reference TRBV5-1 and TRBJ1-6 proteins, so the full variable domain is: KAGVTQTPRYLIKTRGQQVTLSCSPISGHRSVSWYQQTPGQGLQFLFEYFSETQRNKGNFPGRFSGRQFSNSRSEMNVSTLELGDSALYLCASSTGQPRSPLHFGNGTRLTVT.